This T cell receptor beta chain was sequenced during a study of cytomegalovirus exposure and HLA in healthy donors. PCR was performed using 60 Vbeta and 13 Jbeta primers. Clones were sequenced by immunoSEQ multiplex PCR, and TCRdb holds only the in-frame ones, with some missing. The table shows under 250,000 clones, with approximately 80% occurring only once. This CDR3 has 17 amino acids. Germline V gene lookup returns CDR1 KGHSH and CDR2 LQKENI. V shed 4 bases and J 2 bases; nucleotides not matched to a gene: 9. Findings and limits, study-wide: Analysis was performed later, and it showed HLA-associated TCR beta chains to be more clonally expanded than equally common others.

Of note for this clone: Its antigen remains unidentified.

Sequenced input: PBMCs. The sequence came from a man aged 50 to 59 in good health and CMV-seronegative. J is TRBJ2-1 and V is TRBV18; 9 bases are shared with TRBD2. The CDR3 region is CASSLSGRLSPYNEQFF. In DNA form, the CDR3 reads TGTGCCAGCTCACTGAGCGGGAGGTTGAGCCCCTACAATGAGCAGTTCTTC.